The 2 T cell receptor beta chains presented below share a single source sample, sequenced in a study of T cells after yellow fever vaccination. TCRdb ran MiXCR on the 5' RACE reads and lists one entry per CDR3 protein. The sample has around 590,000 distinct CDR3 sequences; 9% to 15% are singletons. This specimen was PBMCs, taken on the day of the yellow fever booster vaccination. All receptors come from a man in his thirties or forties who received the YFV17D yellow fever vaccine.

The genes are TRBV20-1 and TRBJ2-4; TRBD2 aligns across 11 bases. The CDR3 extends over 13 amino acids. J was trimmed by 7 bases and V by 5 bases; bases with no gene match: 4. Germline V gives CDR1 DFQATT, CDR2 SNEGSKA (reference sequence). The DNA for the CDR3 is TGCAGTGCTCCGACTAGCGGGACGAACATTCAGTACTTC. Translating gives CSAPTSGTNIQYF.

The V and J genes are TRBV5-1 and TRBJ2-7, with 16 bases aligning to TRBD2. The CDR3 has 17 amino acids. The V gene's germline CDR1 is SGHRS and CDR2 YFSETQ. Unmatched junction bases numbered 10, after V lost 4 bases and J lost 6 bases. The CDR3 region is CASSPGLAGGHKGEQYF. In DNA form, the CDR3 reads TGCGCCAGCAGCCCGGGACTAGCGGGAGGGCACAAGGGCGAGCAGTACTTC.